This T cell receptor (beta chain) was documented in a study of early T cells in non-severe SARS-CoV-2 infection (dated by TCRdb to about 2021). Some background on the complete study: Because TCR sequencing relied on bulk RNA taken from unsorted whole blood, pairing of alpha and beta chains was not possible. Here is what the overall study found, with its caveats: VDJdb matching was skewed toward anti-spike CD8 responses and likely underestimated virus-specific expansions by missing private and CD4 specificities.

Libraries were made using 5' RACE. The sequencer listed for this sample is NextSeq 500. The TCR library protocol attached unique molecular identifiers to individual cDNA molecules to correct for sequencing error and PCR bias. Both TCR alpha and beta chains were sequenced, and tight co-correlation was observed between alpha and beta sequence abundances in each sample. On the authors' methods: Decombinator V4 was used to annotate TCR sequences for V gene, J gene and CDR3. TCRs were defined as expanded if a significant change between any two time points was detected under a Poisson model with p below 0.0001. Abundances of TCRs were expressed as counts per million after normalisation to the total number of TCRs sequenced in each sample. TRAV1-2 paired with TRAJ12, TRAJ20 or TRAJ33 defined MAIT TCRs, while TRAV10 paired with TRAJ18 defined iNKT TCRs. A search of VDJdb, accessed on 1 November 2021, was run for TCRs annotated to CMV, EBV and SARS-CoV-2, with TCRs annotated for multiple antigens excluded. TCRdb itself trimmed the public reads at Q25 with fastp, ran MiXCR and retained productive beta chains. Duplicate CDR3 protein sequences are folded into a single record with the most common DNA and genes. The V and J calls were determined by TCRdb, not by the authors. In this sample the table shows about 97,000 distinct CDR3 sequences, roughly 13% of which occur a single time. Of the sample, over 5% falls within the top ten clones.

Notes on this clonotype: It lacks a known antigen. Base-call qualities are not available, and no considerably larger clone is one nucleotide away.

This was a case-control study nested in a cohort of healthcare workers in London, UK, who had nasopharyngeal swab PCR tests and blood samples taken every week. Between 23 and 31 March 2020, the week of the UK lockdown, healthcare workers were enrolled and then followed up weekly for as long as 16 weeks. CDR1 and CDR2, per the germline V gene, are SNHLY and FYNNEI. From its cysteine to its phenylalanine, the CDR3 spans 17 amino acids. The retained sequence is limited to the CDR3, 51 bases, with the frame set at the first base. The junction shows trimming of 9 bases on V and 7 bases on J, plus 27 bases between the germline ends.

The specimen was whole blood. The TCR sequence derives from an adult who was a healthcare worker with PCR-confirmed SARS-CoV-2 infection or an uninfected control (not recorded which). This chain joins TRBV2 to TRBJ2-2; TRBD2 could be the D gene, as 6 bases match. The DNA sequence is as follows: TGTGCCAGAGGGAGGAACCCCCCGCGGCCCGACGGCGGGGAGCTGTTTTTT. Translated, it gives CARGRNPPRPDGGELFF.